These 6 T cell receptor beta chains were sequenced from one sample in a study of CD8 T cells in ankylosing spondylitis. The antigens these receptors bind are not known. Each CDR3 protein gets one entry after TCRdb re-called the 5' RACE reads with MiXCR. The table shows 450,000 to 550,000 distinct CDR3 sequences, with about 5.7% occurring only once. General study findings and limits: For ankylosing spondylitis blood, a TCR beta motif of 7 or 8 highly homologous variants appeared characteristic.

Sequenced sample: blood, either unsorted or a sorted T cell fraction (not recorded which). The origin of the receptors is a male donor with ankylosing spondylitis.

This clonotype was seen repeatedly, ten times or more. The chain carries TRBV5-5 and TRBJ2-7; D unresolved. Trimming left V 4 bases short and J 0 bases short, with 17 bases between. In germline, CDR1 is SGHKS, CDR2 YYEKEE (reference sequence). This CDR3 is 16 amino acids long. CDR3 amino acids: CASSIRYQRSSYEQYF. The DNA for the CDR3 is TGTGCCAGCAGCATTAGATATCAAAGGAGCTCCTACGAGCAGTACTTC.

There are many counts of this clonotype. The CDR3 here is CASSGLSHGELFF. CDR3 sequence (DNA): TGTGCCAGCAGCGGACTGTCACACGGGGAGCTGTTTTTT. This rearrangement joins TRBV5-5 to TRBJ2-2, with a tentative D call TRBD2 (5 bases). V shed 4 bases and J shed 7 bases, with 11 bases lying between them. Germline CDR1 and CDR2: SGHKS and YYEKEE (reference sequence). The CDR3 contains 13 residues. The entire variable domain, with the rest obtained from reference TRBV5-5 and TRBJ2-2, is as follows: DAGVTQSPTHLIKTRGQQVTLRCSPISGHKSVSWYQQVLGQGPQFIFQYYEKEERGRGNFPDRFSARQFPNYSSELNVNALLLGDSALYLCASSGLSHGELFFGEGSRLTVL.

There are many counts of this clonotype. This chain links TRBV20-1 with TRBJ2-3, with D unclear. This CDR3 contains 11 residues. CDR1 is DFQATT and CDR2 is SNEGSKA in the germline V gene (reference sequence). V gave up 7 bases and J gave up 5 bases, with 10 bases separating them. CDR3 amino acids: CSGQLGDTQYF. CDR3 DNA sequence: TGCAGTGGCCAGCTGGGAGATACGCAGTATTTT.

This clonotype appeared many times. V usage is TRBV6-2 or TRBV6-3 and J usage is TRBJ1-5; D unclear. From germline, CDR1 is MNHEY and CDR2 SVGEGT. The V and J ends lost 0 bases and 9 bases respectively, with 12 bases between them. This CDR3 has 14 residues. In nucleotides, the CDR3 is TGTGCCAGCAGTTACTCGGGGTCTCTCGGGCCCCAGCATTTT. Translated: CASSYSGSLGPQHF.

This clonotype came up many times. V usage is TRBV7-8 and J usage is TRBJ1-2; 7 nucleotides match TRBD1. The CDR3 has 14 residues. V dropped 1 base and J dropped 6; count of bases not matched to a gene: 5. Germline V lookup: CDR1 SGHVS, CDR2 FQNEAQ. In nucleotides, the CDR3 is TGTGCCAGCAGCTTAGTAGGGGGCGCGAATGGCTACACCTTC. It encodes CASSLVGGANGYTF.

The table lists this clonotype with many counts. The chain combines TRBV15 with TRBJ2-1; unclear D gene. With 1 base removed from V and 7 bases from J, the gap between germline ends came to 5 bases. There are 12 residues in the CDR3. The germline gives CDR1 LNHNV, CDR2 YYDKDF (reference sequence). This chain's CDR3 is CATSRGGNEQFF. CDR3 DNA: TGTGCCACCAGCAGAGGAGGAAATGAGCAGTTCTTC.